These 10 T cell receptor beta chains came from one sample sequenced in a study of T cell responses to AZD1222 COVID-19 vaccine. Using immunoSEQ multiplex PCR, the repertoire was profiled, and TCRdb retains in-frame clones only, with some absent. The table records more than 85,000 clones, roughly 88% of them present only once. Sequenced material: peripheral blood, taken on day 0 of MenACWY control vaccination. These receptors were collected from an adult in good health.

This rearrangement joins TRBV7-9 to TRBJ2-1; 10 nucleotides agree with TRBD2. Germline V lookup: CDR1 SEHNR, CDR2 FQNEAQ (reference sequence). Trimming took 2 bases from V and 3 from J; bases not matched to a gene: 1. The CDR3 has 15 residues. The DNA of the CDR3 is TGTGCCAGCAGCTTATCTAGCGGGGGCTACAATGAGCAGTTCTTC. Translated: CASSLSSGGYNEQFF.

The V gene is TRBV2, the J gene TRBJ1-6; TRBD1 is a possible D gene (5 bases). Trimming took 10 bases from V and 6 from J, leaving 16 bases between them. The CDR3 is 14 amino acids. Germline V gene sequence: CDR1 SNHLY, CDR2 FYNNEI. In DNA form, the CDR3 reads TGTGCCACTATGGAACGGGGGGGTAATTCACCCCTCCACTTT. Its translation is CATMERGGNSPLHF.

The chain recombines TRBV7-2 with TRBJ2-7, with 7 positions matching TRBD2. V lost 1 base, J lost 4 bases, and 10 bases stayed unmatched. CDR1 is SGHTA, CDR2 FQGNSA, per germline. The CDR3 consists of 16 residues. The CDR3 spells CASSLGGPRGEYEQYF. The CDR3 nucleotides are TGTGCCAGCAGCTTAGGGGGACCACGGGGGGAGTACGAGCAGTACTTC.

The gene calls are TRBV3-1 (or the pseudogene TRBV3-2) and TRBJ2-7; unclear D gene. Trimming took off 2 bases at V and 5 bases at J, with 4 bases between the two ends. Germline CDR1 reads LGHDT; CDR2 reads YNNKEL (reference sequence). This CDR3 contains 11 residues. This CDR3 is CASSQSHEQYF. The DNA of the CDR3 is TGTGCCAGCAGCCAATCCCACGAGCAGTACTTC.

Details on this clone: Sequence at one end of the junction differs from germline and may be a read error. This chain links TRBV7-7 with TRBJ2-2; the match to TRBD1 covers 10 bases. Germline V gene sequence: CDR1 SSHAT, CDR2 FNYEAQ (reference sequence). This CDR3 region has 16 residues. CDR3 protein: CASSPAGTGVAGELFF. Here the CDR3 DNA reads TGTGCTAGCAGCCCTGCTGGGACAGGGGTCGCCGGGGAGCTGTTTTTT.

The chain has TRBV7-9 and TRBJ1-1, with 7 nucleotides matching TRBD1. The ends lost 0 bases at V and 11 bases at J; junction bases unmatched: 0. The CDR3 loop spans 11 amino acids. Germline CDR1 reads SEHNR; CDR2 reads FQNEAQ (reference sequence). CDR3 sequence: CASSLADRAFF. The CDR3 DNA is TGTGCCAGCAGCTTAGCGGACAGGGCTTTCTTT. Based on the CDR3 plus reference TRBV7-9 and TRBJ1-1, the full variable domain is DTGVSQNPRHKITKRGQNVTFRCDPISEHNRLYWYRQTLGQGPEFLTYFQNEAQLEKSRLLSDRFSAERPKGSFSTLEIQRTEQGDSAMYLCASSLADRAFFGQGTRLTVV.

The sample holds a few counts of this clone. This chain connects TRBV27 to TRBJ1-4, with 8 bases matching TRBD1. Germline V gives CDR1 MNHEY, CDR2 SMNVEV (reference sequence). This CDR3 has 17 residues. Unmatched junction bases numbered 15, after V lost 6 bases and J lost 6 bases. CDR3 nucleotide sequence: TGTGCCAGCAGCAACGGGGCGCGACAGGGGTTAGATGAAAAACTGTTTTTT. It yields the protein CASSNGARQGLDEKLFF.

This clone was seen more than once but under ten times. The rearrangement uses TRBV2 and TRBJ1-4; D is possibly TRBD1 (6 bases). Germline values: CDR1 SNHLY, CDR2 FYNNEI. The CDR3 totals 12 residues. V lost 11 bases to trimming and J lost 4 bases, with 11 bases between them. DNA for the CDR3: TGTGCCGTCCAGGGGAGTAATGAAAAACTGTTTTTT. Amino acids: CAVQGSNEKLFF. The whole variable domain, remainder taken from reference TRBV2 and TRBJ1-4, is EPEVTQTPSHQVTQMGQEVILRCVPISNHLYFYWYRQILGQKVEFLVSFYNNEISEKSEIFDDQFSVERPDGSNFTLKIRSTKLEDSAMYFCAVQGSNEKLFFGSGTQLSVL.

This chain joins TRBV19 and TRBJ2-2; D remains unclear. Deletions cut 5 bases from V and 1 base from J, with 11 bases between. Germline values: CDR1 LNHDA, CDR2 SQIVND (reference sequence). The CDR3 has 15 residues. In DNA form, the CDR3 reads TGTGCCAGTAGTCTCGGTTCAGAGAACACCGGGGAGCTGTTTTTT. This encodes CASSLGSENTGELFF. Drawing the rest from reference TRBV19 and TRBJ2-2, the complete variable domain is DGGITQSPKYLFRKEGQNVTLSCEQNLNHDAMYWYRQDPGQGLRLIYYSQIVNDFQKGDIAEGYSVSREKKESFPLTVTSAQKNPTAFYLCASSLGSENTGELFFGEGSRLTVL.

This clone was recorded a few times. V usage is TRBV27 and J usage is TRBJ2-1; 7 bases match TRBD2. The ends lost 2 bases at V and 5 bases at J; junction bases unmatched: 3. Germline CDR1 reads MNHEY; CDR2 reads SMNVEV (reference sequence). This CDR3 region has 14 residues. This chain's CDR3 is CASSLLLADNEQFF. The CDR3 DNA reads TGTGCCAGCAGTTTACTTCTAGCGGACAATGAGCAGTTCTTC.